Below are 23 T cell receptor beta chains sequenced from a single sample in a study of CD8 T cells in Susac syndrome. The RNA input was about 0.5 to 1 ug, and it was reverse transcribed with random hexamers. A single record per CDR3 protein comes from TCRdb applying MiXCR to the immunoSEQ multiplex PCR reads. The profile shows over 100,000 distinct CDR3 sequences, around 90% of them singletons. Sequencing input: CD4+ T cells from PBMCs. Receptors originate from a human donor in good health.

The CDR3 loop reads CSARATGTGGTEMFF. The CDR3 DNA is TGCAGTGCTAGAGCTACCGGGACAGGGGGCACCGAAATGTTTTTT. V usage is TRBV20-1 and J usage is TRBJ1-4, with 12 bases fitting TRBD1. Trimming at V came to 1 base and at J to 15 bases, leaving 12 bases not matched to a gene. The CDR3 is 15 amino acids. CDR1 is DFQATT and CDR2 is SNEGSKA in the germline V gene (reference sequence).

V usage is TRBV7-8 and J usage is TRBJ2-7; 8 nucleotides agree with TRBD1. Germline V gives CDR1 SGHVS, CDR2 FQNEAQ. V shed 5 bases, J shed 2 bases, and the junction held 8 bases outside the gene matches. This CDR3 contains 15 residues. The CDR3 protein is CASSRGQGGTYEQYF. DNA of the CDR3: TGTGCCAGCAGCCGTGGACAGGGTGGAACCTACGAGCAGTACTTC.

This rearrangement joins TRBV14 to TRBJ2-1; no firm D call. The CDR3 runs to 16 residues. The germline V gene encodes CDR1 SGHDN and CDR2 FVKESK. V lost 0 bases and J 0 bases, leaving 9 bases between the germline ends. CDR3 sequence (DNA): TGTGCCAGCAGCCAAGAATGGTCTAGCTCCTACAATGAGCAGTTCTTC. Its translation is CASSQEWSSSYNEQFF.

This clonotype was picked up one time. The V and J genes are TRBV5-1 and TRBJ2-5; TRBD2 aligns across 10 bases. CDR3 length: 16 amino acids. The germline gives CDR1 SGHRS, CDR2 YFSETQ. V dropped 3 bases and J dropped 3; count of bases not matched to a gene: 8. The CDR3 DNA reads TGCGCCAGCAGCTGGAACCCTAGCGGGAGCGAAGAGACCCAGTACTTC. Translation gives CASSWNPSGSEETQYF. The full variable domain, its missing parts supplied by reference TRBV5-1 and TRBJ2-5, is KAGVTQTPRYLIKTRGQQVTLSCSPISGHRSVSWYQQTPGQGLQFLFEYFSETQRNKGNFPGRFSGRQFSNSRSEMNVSTLELGDSALYLCASSWNPSGSEETQYFGPGTRLLVL.

The chain combines TRBV11-2 with TRBJ2-4; D uncertain. The germline V gene has CDR1 SGHAT and CDR2 FQNNGV. The CDR3 covers 16 residues. Trimming left V 0 bases short and J 0 bases short, with 9 bases between. The CDR3 nucleotides are TGTGCCAGCAGCTTAGATCTAAGGCTAGCCAAAAACATTCAGTACTTC. This codes for CASSLDLRLAKNIQYF.

The chain couples TRBV27 to TRBJ2-7; 11 nucleotides align to TRBD2. V gave up 6 bases and J gave up 0 bases; unmatched junction bases: 4. CDR1 and CDR2 (germline): MNHEY, SMNVEV (reference sequence). This CDR3 comprises 15 residues. CDR3 in DNA: TGTGCCAGCAGGCGACTAGCGGGGACCTCCTACGAGCAGTACTTC. Amino acids: CASRRLAGTSYEQYF.

The rearrangement uses TRBV4-1 and TRBJ2-1, with D hard to call. Trimming removed 1 base from V and 8 bases from J, with 15 bases in between. The CDR3 is 15 amino acids. Germline V gives CDR1 MGHRA, CDR2 YSYEKL. CDR3 nucleotide sequence: TGCGCCAGCAGCCAAGTCCGGTCATCCCTCGATGAGCAGTTCTTC. Protein: CASSQVRSSLDEQFF.

The J gene is TRBJ2-2, the V gene TRBV30; 9 nucleotides match TRBD2. This CDR3 comprises 15 residues. Germline assignment: CDR1 GTSNPN and CDR2 SVGIG (reference sequence). J was trimmed by 7 bases and V by 4 bases; bases with no gene match: 10. CDR3 sequence reads: CAWTPGLARSGELFF. The CDR3 region has the DNA TGTGCCTGGACCCCGGGACTAGCCCGGAGCGGGGAGCTGTTTTTT.

V is TRBV12-3 or TRBV12-4 and J is TRBJ1-1; D perhaps matches TRBD1 (6 bases). V dropped 6 bases and J dropped 1 base, with 12 bases sitting between them. The CDR3 is made up of 14 amino acids. CDR3 sequence: CASSRGLGNTEAFF. The CDR3 nucleotides are TGTGCCAGCAGCAGGGGCCTGGGGAACACTGAAGCTTTCTTT.

The V and J genes are TRBV6-1 and TRBJ2-3; TRBD2 matches 9 bases. This CDR3 contains 16 residues. With 9 bases clipped from V and 0 bases from J, the junction kept 10 bases outside the gene matches. Germline V lookup: CDR1 MNHNS, CDR2 SASEGT. The CDR3 coding sequence is TGTGCCAGTTCACGGCGGGGGGGCCCTAGCACAGATACGCAGTATTTT. Residues: CASSRRGGPSTDTQYF.

The chain is built from TRBV10-3 and TRBJ1-1, with D tentatively TRBD1 (5 bases). Germline CDR1 is ENHRY and CDR2 is SYGVKD. V was pared by 11 bases and J by 5 bases, with 12 bases between. The CDR3 is 11 amino acids. The CDR3 region is CAASGVTEAFF. The CDR3 bases are TGTGCCGCCTCGGGGGTGACTGAAGCTTTCTTT.

The chain has TRBV6-2 or TRBV6-3 and TRBJ2-1, with TRBD2 identical over 10 bases. J was trimmed by 5 bases and V by 0 bases; bases with no gene match: 10. The CDR3 totals 18 residues. CDR1 and CDR2 from the germline V gene are MNHEY and SVGEGT. The DNA for the CDR3 is TGTGCCAGCAGTTACTCGGGACTAGCGAGTTATGAGAACAATGAGCAGTTCTTC. This codes for CASSYSGLASYENNEQFF.

This chain links TRBV6-2 or TRBV6-3 with TRBJ1-6, with 8 nucleotides matching TRBD1. Germline V gene sequence: CDR1 MNHEY, CDR2 SVGEGT. Germline trimming cut 6 bases from V and 5 bases from J; bases unmatched to any gene: 9. The CDR3 is 16 residues long. For the CDR3, the DNA is TGTGCCAGCAGACTCCCCGGGACAGGAAATAATTCACCCCTCCACTTT. Protein product: CASRLPGTGNNSPLHF.

There are a few counts of this clonotype. The chain has TRBV2 and TRBJ2-7; maybe TRBD2 (7 bases). This CDR3 contains 13 residues. Germline CDR1 and CDR2: SNHLY and FYNNEI. V was pared by 2 bases and J by 6 bases, with 11 bases between. CDR3 DNA sequence: TGTGCCAGCAGTGAAAGGGGGGGCGGCGAGCAGTACTTC. Translation gives CASSERGGGEQYF.

This chain joins TRBV4-3 and TRBJ2-2; D gene unclear. The V and J ends lost 0 bases and 4 bases respectively, with 6 bases between them. The CDR3 runs to 14 residues. Germline loops: CDR1 LGHNA, CDR2 YSLEER. The CDR3 protein is CASSQDPSTGELFF. CDR3 DNA sequence: TGCGCCAGCAGCCAAGATCCAAGCACCGGGGAGCTGTTTTTT.

This sequence joins TRBV2 and TRBJ1-1, with unresolved D. Germline CDR1 is SNHLY and CDR2 is FYNNEI. V was pared by 5 bases and J by 5 bases, with 12 bases between. The CDR3 runs 13 residues. The CDR3 region is CASSPNPVTEAFF. The CDR3 DNA reads TGTGCCAGCAGTCCTAACCCAGTTACTGAAGCTTTCTTT.

The chain recombines TRBV19 with TRBJ1-1; D not certain. CDR1 is LNHDA, CDR2 SQIVND, per germline (reference sequence). V lost 4 bases and J lost 0, with 3 bases in between. This CDR3 has 12 residues. The CDR3 region has the DNA TGTGCCAGTAGTAACCTGAACACTGAAGCTTTCTTT. This gives the protein CASSNLNTEAFF.

The chain couples TRBV5-4 to TRBJ1-2; D unclear. The CDR3 is 12 amino acids. V shed 6 bases and J shed 8 bases, with 14 bases lying between them. Germline V gene lookup returns CDR1 SGHNT and CDR2 YYREEE (reference sequence). This CDR3 reads CASTGPGGGYTF. Here the CDR3 DNA reads TGTGCCAGCACCGGGCCCGGCGGGGGCTACACCTTC. Using reference TRBV5-4 and TRBJ1-2 for the parts outside the CDR3, the full variable domain is ETGVTQSPTHLIKTRGQQVTLRCSSQSGHNTVSWYQQALGQGPQFIFQYYREEENGRGNFPPRFSGLQFPNYSSELNVNALELDDSALYLCASTGPGGGYTFGSGTRLTVV.

This clonotype was picked up one time. CDR3 bases: TGTGCCAGCTCACCACCCGGCCAGGGGTCCCCCTACAATGAGCAGTTCTTC. This encodes CASSPPGQGSPYNEQFF. The V and J genes are TRBV18 and TRBJ2-1, with D possibly matching TRBD1 (6 bases). The germline V gene has CDR1 KGHSH and CDR2 LQKENI. Trimming shortened V by 0 bases and J by 2 bases, and 14 bases separated the two germline ends. CDR3 length: 17 amino acids.

The chain links TRBV24-1 to TRBJ2-2, with D perhaps TRBD2 (6 bases). The germline V gene has CDR1 KGHDR and CDR2 SFDVKD. The CDR3 runs 16 residues. Trimming cost V 4 bases and J 1 base, with 12 bases left between them. CDR3 nucleotides: TGTGCCACCAGTGAGCCTGGAGGGAGGAACACCGGGGAGCTGTTTTTT. It codes for CATSEPGGRNTGELFF.

The chain joins TRBV7-2 to TRBJ1-2, with D perhaps TRBD1 (5 bases). Germline V gene lookup returns CDR1 SGHTA and CDR2 FQGNSA. The CDR3 length is 14 residues. Trimming cost V 7 bases and J 6 bases, with 18 bases left between them. Written as DNA, the CDR3 is TGTGCCAGCACTGGGGGAACCGGTTTTCATGGCTACACCTTC. It codes for CASTGGTGFHGYTF.

V is TRBV6-1 and J is TRBJ2-7; TRBD2 might be the D (6 bases). The V and J ends lost 5 bases and 7 bases respectively, with 18 bases between them. In germline, CDR1 is MNHNS, CDR2 SASEGT. The CDR3 length is 14 residues. The CDR3 is CASSMGFPAGEQYF. The CDR3 coding sequence is TGTGCCAGCAGTATGGGTTTCCCCGCGGGAGAGCAGTACTTC.

The chain recombines TRBV7-9 with TRBJ2-3; unclear D gene. Trimming shortened V by 7 bases and J by 6 bases, and 8 bases separated the two germline ends. In germline, CDR1 is SEHNR, CDR2 FQNEAQ (reference sequence). CDR3 length: 11 amino acids. CDR3 bases: TGTGCCAGCACCAGCTGGGATACGCAGTATTTT. Residues: CASTSWDTQYF. Looking up the rest from reference TRBV7-9 and TRBJ2-3 gives the full variable domain: DTGVSQNPRHKITKRGQNVTFRCDPISEHNRLYWYRQTLGQGPEFLTYFQNEAQLEKSRLLSDRFSAERPKGSFSTLEIQRTEQGDSAMYLCASTSWDTQYFGPGTRLTVL.